The next 21 T cell receptor beta chains were all read from a single sample in a study of T cells after yellow fever vaccination. TCRdb passed the 5' RACE reads through MiXCR, listing each CDR3 protein once. Here the sample spans about 630,000 distinct CDR3 sequences, approximately 13% being singletons. The sequenced sample was PBMCs, obtained on the day of the yellow fever booster vaccination. The receptors shown here come from a man younger than 45 who received the YFV17D yellow fever vaccine.

The gene calls are TRBV18 and TRBJ2-7, with D possibly TRBD2 on 6 matching bases. Trimming shortened V by 4 bases and J by 2 bases, and 15 bases separated the two germline ends. CDR1 and CDR2 (germline): KGHSH, LQKENI. This CDR3 is built from 15 residues. The CDR3 protein is CASSHPGLGTYEQYF. Written as DNA, the CDR3 is TGTGCCAGCTCACATCCGGGACTTGGCACCTACGAGCAGTACTTC.

The chain joins TRBV9 to TRBJ2-7, with 8 bases aligning to TRBD2. Germline CDR1 and CDR2: SGDLS and YYNGEE. The CDR3 consists of 16 residues. V was clipped by 0 bases and J by 2 bases; unmatched bases: 7. The CDR3 here is CASSVGDGRGTYEQYF. Written as DNA, the CDR3 is TGTGCCAGCAGCGTAGGTGACGGGAGGGGTACCTACGAGCAGTACTTC.

There are a few counts of this clonotype. The CDR3 sequence: CASRTEAGSVETQYF. In DNA form, the CDR3 reads TGCGCCAGCAGGACTGAGGCAGGTTCCGTGGAAACCCAGTACTTC. The chain recombines TRBV5-1 with TRBJ2-5; D not certain. The CDR3 contains 15 residues. V shed 5 bases and J shed 8 bases, with 22 bases lying between them. The germline gives CDR1 SGHRS, CDR2 YFSETQ.

This clonotype has only one observation. The CDR3 bases are TGTGCCATCAGTGTTAAAGATGGCAATCAGCCCCAGCATTTT. Protein: CAISVKDGNQPQHF. The chain uses TRBV10-3 and TRBJ1-5; D remains unclear. Germline V CDR1 and CDR2: ENHRY, SYGVKD. V was cut by 4 bases and J by 2 bases, with 9 bases left in between. CDR3 length equals 14 residues.

The table lists this clonotype with a few counts. The chain is built from TRBV3-1 and TRBJ2-1; tentatively, D is TRBD2 (5 bases). The germline gives CDR1 LGHDT, CDR2 YNNKEL (reference sequence). V was clipped by 7 bases and J by 7 bases, with 11 bases between them. The CDR3 is 12 amino acids. This chain's CDR3 is CASNGKENEQFF. CDR3 sequence (DNA): TGTGCCAGCAACGGGAAAGAGAATGAGCAGTTCTTC.

This chain links TRBV29-1 with TRBJ2-7; TRBD2 aligns across 8 bases. The CDR3 is 13 residues long. The trim removed 8 bases at V and 3 bases at J, leaving 9 bases unmatched. Germline CDR1 SQVTM, CDR2 ANQGSEA. CDR3 coding DNA: TGCAGCATCAGCTTCCGGGGGGGCTACGAGCAGTACTTC. The encoded protein is CSISFRGGYEQYF.

V is TRBV7-2 and J is TRBJ2-7, with TRBD2 as a possible D gene (6 bases). This CDR3 contains 15 residues. Germline V CDR1 and CDR2: SGHTA, FQGNSA. Trimming cost V 2 bases and J 5 bases, with 16 bases left between them. The DNA of the CDR3 is TGTGCCAGCAGCTTAAGTAGCGGAGGCTCACACGAGCAGTACTTC. Its translation is CASSLSSGGSHEQYF.

This clonotype was picked up a small number of times. V and J are TRBV28 and TRBJ2-2, with TRBD1 matching over 8 bases. The CDR3 length is 16 residues. V lost 5 bases and J lost 4; bases outside the gene matches: 9. The germline CDR1 and CDR2 sequences are MDHEN and SYDVKM. CDR3 nucleotide sequence: TGTGCCAGCAGTGGCGGAGGACAGGGAATCACCGGGGAGCTGTTTTTT. Translating gives CASSGGGQGITGELFF.

This clonotype was seen more than once but under ten times. The V and J genes are TRBV6-5 and TRBJ2-5, with 9 bases identical to TRBD1. Per germline, CDR1 MNHEY and CDR2 SVGAGI. The CDR3 extends over 14 amino acids. With V trimmed by 2 bases and J by 7 bases, 5 bases remained unmatched. The chain's CDR3 is CASSYDRGSGTQYF. The CDR3 bases are TGTGCCAGCAGTTACGACAGGGGGTCTGGGACCCAGTACTTC.

This clonotype turned up a few times. This chain joins TRBV6-2 or TRBV6-3 and TRBJ1-1; D might be TRBD1 (5 bases). Germline CDR1 reads MNHEY; CDR2 reads SVGEGT. V dropped 6 bases and J dropped 7 bases, with 18 bases sitting between them. The CDR3 runs 14 residues. CDR3 region: CASSSGRGTGEAFF. For the CDR3, the DNA is TGTGCCAGCAGCTCCGGGCGGGGAACAGGTGAAGCTTTCTTT.

The rearrangement links TRBV2 to TRBJ1-5, with D uncertain. The germline V and J ends were trimmed by 7 bases and 9 bases, with 16 bases remaining between them. Germline CDR1 is SNHLY and CDR2 is FYNNEI. The CDR3 sequence is 13 residues long. CDR3 DNA sequence: TGTGCCAGCAAGGGCCAGGAGCTTAGGCCCCAGCATTTT. Encoded protein: CASKGQELRPQHF.

This clonotype was seen a handful of times. The rearrangement joins TRBV5-1 to TRBJ2-6, with a weak D call TRBD1 (6 bases). V lost 4 bases, J lost 1 base, and 12 bases lay in between. This CDR3 comprises 16 residues. Per the germline V gene, CDR1 is SGHRS and CDR2 is YFSETQ. CDR3 nucleotide sequence: TGCGCCAGCAGCCCGATCCAGGGGTCTGGGGCCAACGTCCTGACTTTC. Amino acid sequence: CASSPIQGSGANVLTF.

There are a few counts of this clonotype. This rearrangement joins TRBV27 to TRBJ1-6, with a tentative D call TRBD1 (5 bases). The CDR3 extends over 15 amino acids. With 5 bases removed from V and 3 bases from J, the gap between germline ends came to 11 bases. CDR1 is MNHEY and CDR2 is SMNVEV in the germline V gene (reference sequence). The CDR3 protein is CASSPDQGYNSPLHF. The DNA of the CDR3 is TGTGCCAGCAGTCCTGATCAGGGCTATAATTCACCCCTCCACTTT.

This clonotype appeared a few times. This rearrangement joins TRBV11-3 to TRBJ2-1, with 12 bases that match TRBD2. The CDR3 loop spans 17 amino acids. The trim removed 2 bases at V and 7 bases at J, leaving 9 bases unmatched. The V gene's germline CDR1 is SGHNT and CDR2 YENEEA. The CDR3 DNA reads TGTGCCAGCAGCTTAATTCCCGGGACTAGCGGGCAAAATGAGCAGTTCTTC. This encodes CASSLIPGTSGQNEQFF.

There are a few counts of this clonotype. The CDR3 protein is CATSDQDRDPPNEQFF. Written as DNA, the CDR3 is TGTGCCACCAGTGATCAGGACAGGGACCCCCCGAATGAGCAGTTCTTC. This rearrangement joins TRBV24-1 to TRBJ2-1, with 8 positions matching TRBD1. Germline V CDR1 and CDR2: KGHDR, SFDVKD. The CDR3 totals 16 residues. V shed 3 bases and J 7 bases; nucleotides not matched to a gene: 10.

The chain employs TRBV5-1 and TRBJ1-1; 7 bases are shared with TRBD1. CDR1 and CDR2 from the germline V gene are SGHRS and YFSETQ. V shed 5 bases and J 5 bases; nucleotides not matched to a gene: 15. CDR3 length: 16 amino acids. The CDR3 coding sequence is TGCGCCAGCAGTGGCAGGGGGTATGGAACGGGGACTGAAGCTTTCTTT. Amino acid sequence: CASSGRGYGTGTEAFF.

This clonotype was found many times. This CDR3 is CATSDNTRGSYNEQFF. The CDR3 DNA follows: TGTGCCACCAGTGATAACACCCGCGGGTCCTACAATGAGCAGTTCTTC. The rearrangement joins TRBV24-1 to TRBJ2-1, with a tentative D call TRBD2 (5 bases). There are 16 residues in the CDR3. The germline V gene encodes CDR1 KGHDR and CDR2 SFDVKD. V lost 3 bases and J lost 1, with 12 bases in between.

The J gene is TRBJ2-5, the V gene TRBV10-3, with TRBD2 matching over 8 bases. Germline CDR1 reads ENHRY; CDR2 reads SYGVKD. Trimming removed 4 bases from V and 4 bases from J; junction bases left unmatched: 11. The CDR3 totals 16 residues. DNA of the CDR3: TGTGCCATCAGTGGACGGGCAGCGGGAGTTGGAGAGACCCAGTACTTC. Encoded protein: CAISGRAAGVGETQYF.

The CDR3 DNA follows: TGTGCCAGCAGTTTGGATAGCGGGATTGGCGAGCAGTACTTC. This gives the protein CASSLDSGIGEQYF. The chain combines TRBV28 with TRBJ2-7, with 8 nucleotides matching TRBD2. V shed 3 bases and J 6 bases; nucleotides not matched to a gene: 7. CDR1 is MDHEN and CDR2 is SYDVKM in the germline V gene. This CDR3 region has 14 residues.

In this sample, this clonotype turned up a few times. This chain connects TRBV18 to TRBJ2-2; perhaps D is TRBD1 or TRBD2 (5 bases each). The V and J ends lost 5 bases and 1 base respectively, with 8 bases between them. The CDR3 contains 14 residues. Germline loops: CDR1 KGHSH, CDR2 LQKENI. The CDR3 sequence is CASSERGNTGELFF. The CDR3 region has the DNA TGTGCCAGCTCAGAGAGGGGGAACACCGGGGAGCTGTTTTTT.

At least ten counts were recorded for this clonotype. The chain carries TRBV12-3 or TRBV12-4 and TRBJ2-5; 8 bases fit TRBD2. This CDR3 comprises 13 residues. V was pared by 6 bases and J by 4 bases, with 4 bases of the junction left unmatched. CDR3 loop: CASSFSGRETQYF. The CDR3 DNA reads as TGTGCCAGCAGCTTCAGCGGGAGAGAGACCCAGTACTTC.